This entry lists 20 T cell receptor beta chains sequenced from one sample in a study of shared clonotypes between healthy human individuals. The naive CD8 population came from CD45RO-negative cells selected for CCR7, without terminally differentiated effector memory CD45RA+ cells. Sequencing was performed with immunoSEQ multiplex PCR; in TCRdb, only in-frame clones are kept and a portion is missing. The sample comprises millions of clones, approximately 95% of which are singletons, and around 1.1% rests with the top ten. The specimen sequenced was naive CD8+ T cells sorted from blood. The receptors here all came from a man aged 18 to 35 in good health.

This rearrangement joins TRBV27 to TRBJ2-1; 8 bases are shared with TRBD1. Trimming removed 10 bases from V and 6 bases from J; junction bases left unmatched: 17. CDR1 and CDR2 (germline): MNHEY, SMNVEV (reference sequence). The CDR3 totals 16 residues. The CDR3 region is CATSPGQEIPLNEQFF. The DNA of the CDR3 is TGTGCCACCTCCCCGGGACAGGAAATCCCCCTCAATGAGCAGTTCTTC.

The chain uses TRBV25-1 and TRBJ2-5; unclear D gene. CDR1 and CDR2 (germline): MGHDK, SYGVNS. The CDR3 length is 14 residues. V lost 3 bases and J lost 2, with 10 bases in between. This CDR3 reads CASSDSIFQETQYF. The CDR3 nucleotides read TGTGCCAGCAGTGATAGTATCTTTCAAGAGACCCAGTACTTC. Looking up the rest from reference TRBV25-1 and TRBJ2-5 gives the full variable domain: EADIYQTPRYLVIGTGKKITLECSQTMGHDKMYWYQQDPGMELHLIHYSYGVNSTEKGDLSSESTVSRIRTEHFPLTLESARPSHTSQYLCASSDSIFQETQYFGPGTRLLVL.

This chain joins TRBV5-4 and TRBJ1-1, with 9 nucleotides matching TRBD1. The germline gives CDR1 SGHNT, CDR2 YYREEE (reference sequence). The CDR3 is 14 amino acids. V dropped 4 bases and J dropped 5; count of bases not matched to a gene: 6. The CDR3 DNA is TGTGCCAGCAGCCATGGGACAGGGATAACTGAAGCTTTCTTT. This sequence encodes CASSHGTGITEAFF.

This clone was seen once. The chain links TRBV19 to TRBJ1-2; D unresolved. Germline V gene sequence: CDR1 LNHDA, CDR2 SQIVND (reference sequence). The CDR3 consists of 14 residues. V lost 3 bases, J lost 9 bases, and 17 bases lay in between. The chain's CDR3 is CASSIGEGAESYTF. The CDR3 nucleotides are TGTGCCAGTAGTATCGGAGAGGGAGCGGAGAGCTACACCTTC.

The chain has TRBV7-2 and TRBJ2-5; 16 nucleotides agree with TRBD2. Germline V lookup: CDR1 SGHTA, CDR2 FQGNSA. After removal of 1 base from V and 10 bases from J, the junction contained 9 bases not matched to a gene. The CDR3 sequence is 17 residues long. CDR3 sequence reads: CASSLGSGLAGGGNQYF. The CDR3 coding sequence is TGTGCCAGCAGCTTAGGGTCGGGACTAGCGGGAGGGGGGAACCAGTACTTC.

CDR3 DNA sequence: TGCGCCAGCAGGATAGGGGGAGGATACGAGCAGTACTTC. Amino acid sequence: CASRIGGGYEQYF. The V gene is TRBV5-1, the J gene TRBJ2-7; D is possibly TRBD1 or TRBD2 (6 bases each). Trimming cost V 5 bases and J 4 bases, with 13 bases left between them. The germline V gene encodes CDR1 SGHRS and CDR2 YFSETQ. The CDR3 length is 13 residues.

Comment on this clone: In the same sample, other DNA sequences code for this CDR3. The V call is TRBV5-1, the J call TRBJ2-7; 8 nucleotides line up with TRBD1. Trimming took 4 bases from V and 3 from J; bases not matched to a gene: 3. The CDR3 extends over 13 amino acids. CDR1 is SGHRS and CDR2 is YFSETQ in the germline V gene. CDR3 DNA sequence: TGCGCCAGCAGCGCCGGGACAGGCTACGAGCAGTACTTC. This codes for CASSAGTGYEQYF.

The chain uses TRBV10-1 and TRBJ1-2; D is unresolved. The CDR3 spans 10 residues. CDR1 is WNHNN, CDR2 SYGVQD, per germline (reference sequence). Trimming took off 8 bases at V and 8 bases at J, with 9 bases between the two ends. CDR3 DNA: TGCGCCAGCTTGAGATTCGGCTACACCTTC. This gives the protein CASLRFGYTF.

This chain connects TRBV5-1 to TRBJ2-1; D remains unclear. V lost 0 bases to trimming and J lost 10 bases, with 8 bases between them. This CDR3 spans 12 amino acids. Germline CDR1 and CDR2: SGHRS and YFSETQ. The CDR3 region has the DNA TGCGCCAGCAGCTTGGTTGGGCAGGAGCAGTTCTTC. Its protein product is CASSLVGQEQFF.

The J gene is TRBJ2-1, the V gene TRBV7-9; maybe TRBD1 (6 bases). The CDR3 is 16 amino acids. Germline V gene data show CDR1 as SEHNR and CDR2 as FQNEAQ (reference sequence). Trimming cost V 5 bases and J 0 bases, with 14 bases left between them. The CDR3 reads CASSPRTATSYNEQFF. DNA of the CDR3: TGTGCCAGCAGCCCGCGGACAGCCACCTCCTACAATGAGCAGTTCTTC.

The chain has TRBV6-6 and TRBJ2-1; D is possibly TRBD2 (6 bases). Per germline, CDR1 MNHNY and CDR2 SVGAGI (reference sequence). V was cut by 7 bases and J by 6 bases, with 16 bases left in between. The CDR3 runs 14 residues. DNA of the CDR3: TGTGCCAGCACTACGGGACTTTTAATCAATGAGCAGTTCTTC. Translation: CASTTGLLINEQFF.

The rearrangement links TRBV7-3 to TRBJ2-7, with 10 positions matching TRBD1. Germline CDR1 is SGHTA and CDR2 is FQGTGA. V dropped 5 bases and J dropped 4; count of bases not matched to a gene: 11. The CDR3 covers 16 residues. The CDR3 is CASSPPTGGDWYEQYF. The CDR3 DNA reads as TGTGCCAGCAGCCCCCCGACAGGGGGCGATTGGTACGAGCAGTACTTC.

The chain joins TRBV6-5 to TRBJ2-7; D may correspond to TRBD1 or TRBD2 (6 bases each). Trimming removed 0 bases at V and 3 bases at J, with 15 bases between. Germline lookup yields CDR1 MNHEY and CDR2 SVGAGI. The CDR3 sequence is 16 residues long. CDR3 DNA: TGTGCCAGCAGTTACTCAAGGGGGGAAAGGGACTACGAGCAGTACTTC. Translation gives CASSYSRGERDYEQYF.

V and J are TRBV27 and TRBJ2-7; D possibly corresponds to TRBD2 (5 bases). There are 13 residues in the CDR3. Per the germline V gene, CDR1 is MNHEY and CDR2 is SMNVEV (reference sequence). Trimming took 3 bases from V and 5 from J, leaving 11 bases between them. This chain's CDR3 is CASSFGIGDEQYF. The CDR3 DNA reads TGTGCCAGCAGTTTTGGGATCGGGGACGAGCAGTACTTC.

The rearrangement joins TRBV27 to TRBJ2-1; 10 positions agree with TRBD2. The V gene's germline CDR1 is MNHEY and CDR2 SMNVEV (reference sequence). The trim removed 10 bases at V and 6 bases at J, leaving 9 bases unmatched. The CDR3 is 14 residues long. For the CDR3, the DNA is TGTGCCACCCTCGGCCTAGCGGGAGTCAATGAGCAGTTCTTC. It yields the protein CATLGLAGVNEQFF.

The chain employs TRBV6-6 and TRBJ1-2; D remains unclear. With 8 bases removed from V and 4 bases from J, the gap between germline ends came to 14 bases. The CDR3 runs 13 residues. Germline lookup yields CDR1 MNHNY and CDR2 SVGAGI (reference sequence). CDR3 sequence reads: CASGGTTGYGYTF. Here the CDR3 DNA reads TGTGCCAGCGGAGGAACAACGGGCTATGGCTACACCTTC.

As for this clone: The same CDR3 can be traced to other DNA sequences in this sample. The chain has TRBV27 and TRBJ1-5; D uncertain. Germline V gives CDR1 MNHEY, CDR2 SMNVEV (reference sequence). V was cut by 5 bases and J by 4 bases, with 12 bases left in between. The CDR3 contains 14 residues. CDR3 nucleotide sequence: TGTGCCAGCAGTCTCGGACGGGGTAATCAGCCCCAGCATTTT. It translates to CASSLGRGNQPQHF.

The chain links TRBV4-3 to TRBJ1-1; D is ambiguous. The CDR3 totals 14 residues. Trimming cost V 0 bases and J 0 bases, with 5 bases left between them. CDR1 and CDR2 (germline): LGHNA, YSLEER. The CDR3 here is CASSQDDMNTEAFF. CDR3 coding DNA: TGCGCCAGCAGCCAAGACGATATGAACACTGAAGCTTTCTTT.

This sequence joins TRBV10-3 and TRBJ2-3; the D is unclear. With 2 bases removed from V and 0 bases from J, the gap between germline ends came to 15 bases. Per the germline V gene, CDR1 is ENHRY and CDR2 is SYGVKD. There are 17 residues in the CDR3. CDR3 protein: CAISEDTYSVSTDTQYF. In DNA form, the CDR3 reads TGTGCCATCAGTGAGGACACCTACTCTGTAAGCACAGATACGCAGTATTTT.

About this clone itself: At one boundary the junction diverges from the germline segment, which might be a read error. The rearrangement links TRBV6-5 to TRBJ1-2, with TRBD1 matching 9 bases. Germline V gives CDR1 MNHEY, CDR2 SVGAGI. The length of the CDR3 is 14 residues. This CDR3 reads CASSLGQGHSNSAF. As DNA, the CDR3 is TGTGCCAGCAGTTTGGGACAGGGCCACTCAAATAGTGCCTTC.